These 13 T cell receptor beta chains were sequenced from one sample in a study of cytomegalovirus exposure and HLA in healthy donors. PCR employed 60 Vbeta and 13 Jbeta primers. Some clones are missing from TCRdb's copy, which holds only in-frame ones; the method was immunoSEQ multiplex PCR. Of approximately 150,000 clones in the sample, about 74% were seen once. The sample taken for sequencing was PBMCs. The origin of the receptors is a woman aged 40 to 50 in good health and CMV-seronegative.

The gene calls are TRBV12-5 and TRBJ2-3; 8 bases are shared with TRBD2. Germline CDR1 and CDR2: LGHNT and FRNRAP. This CDR3 is 16 amino acids long. The trim removed 4 bases at V and 8 bases at J, leaving 14 bases unmatched. This chain's CDR3 is CASGSWAGTSGGTQYF. The CDR3 DNA sequence: TGTGCTAGTGGTTCCTGGGCCGGGACTAGTGGAGGTACGCAGTATTTT.

The chain uses TRBV19 and TRBJ2-7; TRBD1 matches 8 bases. Germline CDR1 LNHDA, CDR2 SQIVND (reference sequence). CDR3 length: 15 amino acids. Unmatched junction bases numbered 9, after V lost 5 bases and J lost 3 bases. CDR3 coding DNA: TGTGCCAGTAGTCGTGTCACAGGGGGACTCTACGAGCAGTACTTC. Amino acids: CASSRVTGGLYEQYF.

J is TRBJ2-7 and V is TRBV28, with 14 bases lining up with TRBD2. The ends lost 3 bases at V and 2 bases at J; junction bases unmatched: 3. Germline CDR1 reads MDHEN; CDR2 reads SYDVKM. This CDR3 has 16 residues. The CDR3 nucleotides are TGTGCCAGCAGTTTGGGACTAGCGGGGGACCCCTACGAGCAGTACTTC. It encodes CASSLGLAGDPYEQYF.

This clone was seen only once. Other DNA sequences of this sample code for an identical CDR3. V and J are TRBV5-1 and TRBJ1-2; 8 bases fit TRBD1. Germline V gives CDR1 SGHRS, CDR2 YFSETQ. The V segment lost 4 bases and the J segment 2 bases; nucleotides outside the gene matches: 4. The CDR3 spans 14 residues. CDR3 sequence reads: CASSLGQGNYGYTF. CDR3 sequence (DNA): TGCGCCAGCAGCCTCGGACAGGGCAACTATGGCTACACCTTC.

J is TRBJ2-2 and V is TRBV19; no reliable D call. CDR3 length: 17 residues. CDR1 LNHDA and CDR2 SQIVND come from the germline V gene (reference sequence). Deletions cut 1 base from V and 2 bases from J, with 14 bases between. The CDR3 region is CASSIARSLVNTGELFF. CDR3 nucleotides: TGTGCCAGTAGTATAGCCCGATCTCTAGTAAACACCGGGGAGCTGTTTTTT.

The CDR3 DNA follows: TGTGCAAGTCGCTTGAGGGCGTACAATGAGCAGTTCTTC. Encoded protein: CASRLRAYNEQFF. This chain links TRBV12-2 with TRBJ2-1; the table's D call, TRBD2, has no DNA check behind it. TRBV12-2 is a known pseudogene. This CDR3 spans 13 amino acids.

This chain uses TRBV5-1 with TRBJ1-2, with 8 nucleotides matching TRBD1. V lost 0 bases, J lost 4 bases, and 8 bases stayed unmatched. The germline CDR1 and CDR2 sequences are SGHRS and YFSETQ. CDR3 length equals 16 residues. In DNA form, the CDR3 reads TGCGCCAGCAGCTTGGATGGCCAGGGGGCTGTCTATGGCTACACCTTC. This translates into CASSLDGQGAVYGYTF.

The V call is TRBV13, the J call TRBJ1-4, with D possibly TRBD1 on 5 matching bases. The CDR3 totals 16 residues. Germline V lookup: CDR1 PRHDT, CDR2 FYEKMQ (reference sequence). Trimming took 5 bases from V and 4 from J, leaving 17 bases between them. In DNA, the CDR3 is TGTGCCAGCAGCCACAGCCTTGGGGGGTATAATGAAAAACTGTTTTTT. It yields the protein CASSHSLGGYNEKLFF.

This sequence joins TRBV15 and TRBJ1-5, with TRBD1 matching 9 bases. Germline CDR1 and CDR2: LNHNV and YYDKDF (reference sequence). With V trimmed by 4 bases and J by 0 bases, 7 bases remained unmatched. The CDR3 totals 17 residues. The CDR3 loop reads CATSTGQGLDSNQPQHF. The CDR3 DNA reads TGTGCCACCAGCACCGGACAGGGGCTCGATAGCAATCAGCCCCAGCATTTT.

The genes are TRBV5-6 and TRBJ2-5, with TRBD1 identical over 8 bases. J gave up 1 base and V 3 bases, and 5 bases lay outside the gene matches. Germline V gene sequence: CDR1 SGHDT, CDR2 YYEEEE. The CDR3 extends over 15 amino acids. CDR3 bases: TGTGCCAGCAGCTCGACAGGGGCGATCCAAGAGACCCAGTACTTC. Amino acids: CASSSTGAIQETQYF. The variable domain in full, with the rest retrieved from reference TRBV5-6 and TRBJ2-5, is DAGVTQSPTHLIKTRGQQVTLRCSPKSGHDTVSWYQQALGQGPQFIFQYYEEEERQRGNFPDRFSGHQFPNYSSELNVNALLLGDSALYLCASSSTGAIQETQYFGPGTRLLVL.

The chain recombines TRBV5-1 with TRBJ1-4; a possible D gene is TRBD1 (6 bases). Germline CDR1 SGHRS, CDR2 YFSETQ. V lost 0 bases and J 3 bases, leaving 6 bases between the germline ends. The CDR3 length is 14 residues. CDR3 nucleotide sequence: TGCGCCAGCAGCTTGGACAGGGCTAATGAAAAACTGTTTTTT. Its protein is CASSLDRANEKLFF.

The chain is built from TRBV19 and TRBJ1-2, with D uncertain. V lost 6 bases to trimming and J lost 6 bases, with 11 bases between them. CDR3 size: 12 residues. Germline V gives CDR1 LNHDA, CDR2 SQIVND (reference sequence). CDR3 amino acids: CASSQVPHGYTF. In DNA, the CDR3 is TGTGCCAGTAGCCAGGTTCCGCATGGCTACACCTTC.

The chain is built from TRBV28 and TRBJ2-7, with D possibly TRBD1 on 6 matching bases. The CDR3 runs 15 residues. The germline V gene has CDR1 MDHEN and CDR2 SYDVKM. The germline V and J ends were trimmed by 6 bases and 0 bases, with 15 bases remaining between them. CDR3 DNA: TGTGCCAGCAGCTCGACAGGAATCCACTCCTACGAGCAGTACTTC. Translation: CASSSTGIHSYEQYF.